The subject of this entry is one TCR beta chain. An amount of RNA that ranged from roughly 0.45 to 1 ug was reverse transcribed with random hexamers. Across 54 Vbeta and 13 Jbeta, immunoSEQ multiplex PCR amplified TCR beta CDR3. MiXCR was run by TCRdb on the immunoSEQ multiplex PCR reads, yielding one entry per CDR3 protein. This table has about 200,000 distinct CDR3 sequences, nearly 95% appearing once. These data are taken from a study of CD8 T cells in Susac syndrome. Sequencing of TCR beta was undertaken in CD8+ and CD4+ T cells derived from blood. TEMRA cells were enriched by FACS, while CD8+ and CD4+ T cells were obtained through a negative isolation that was performed magnetically. V trimming: 6 bases; J trimming: 4 bases; junction bases outside the gene matches: 11. The CDR3 runs to 15 residues.

The sample comprised CD4+ T cells from PBMCs. J is TRBJ1-2 and V is TRBV12-3 or TRBV12-4; 7 bases align to TRBD1. The origin of this receptor is a human donor with multiple sclerosis. DNA of the CDR3: TGTGCCAGCAGCAATGCCCGGGACAGCTTCTATGGCTACACCTTC. Amino acid sequence: CASSNARDSFYGYTF.